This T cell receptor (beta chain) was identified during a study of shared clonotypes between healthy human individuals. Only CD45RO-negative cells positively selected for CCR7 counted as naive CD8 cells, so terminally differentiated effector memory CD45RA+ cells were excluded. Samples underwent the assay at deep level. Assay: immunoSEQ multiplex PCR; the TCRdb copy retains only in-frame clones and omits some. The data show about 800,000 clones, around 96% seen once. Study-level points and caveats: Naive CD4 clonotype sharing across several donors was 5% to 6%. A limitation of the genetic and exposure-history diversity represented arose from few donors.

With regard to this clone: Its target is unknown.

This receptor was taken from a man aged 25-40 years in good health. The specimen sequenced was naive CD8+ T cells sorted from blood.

The CDR3 is CSVEVGGGVDTQYF. The CDR3 coding sequence is TGCAGCGTTGAAGTTGGTGGGGGGGTGGATACGCAGTATTTT. This chain links TRBV29-1 with TRBJ2-3, with TRBD2 identical over 7 bases. Germline V gene data show CDR1 as SQVTM and CDR2 as ANQGSEA. V shed 1 base and J 6 bases; nucleotides not matched to a gene: 7. This CDR3 has 14 residues.